The 20 T cell receptor beta chains given below trace back to one sample, sequenced in a study of vaccination and CD4 T cells after COVID-19. These TCRs are of unknown antigen specificity. The Oncomine TCR Beta short-read assay sequenced DNA from cultured CD4+ T cells. In TCRdb, the PCR reads were re-called with MiXCR into one record per CDR3 protein. The data show about 20,000 distinct CDR3 sequences, about 50% seen once. Treatment meaning: approximately 11-day PBMC culture with coronavirus spike peptide pools or control peptides (ViraFEST assay). Source material: CD4+ T cells from blood, cultured in vitro. These TCRs come from a human donor who had recovered from COVID-19.

The chain has TRBV20-1 and TRBJ2-7, with D perhaps being TRBD1 or TRBD2 (5 bases each). Germline CDR1 DFQATT, CDR2 SNEGSKA (reference sequence). With 7 bases removed from V and 3 bases from J, the gap between germline ends came to 19 bases. There are 14 residues in the CDR3. The CDR3 DNA reads as TGCAGTGTCCCCCGAGGGGAGAACATCTACGAGCAGTACTTC. This gives the protein CSVPRGENIYEQYF.

This clonotype was picked up one time. This chain connects TRBV10-3 to TRBJ2-7, with D perhaps matching TRBD1 (6 bases). V was pared by 6 bases and J by 3 bases, with 18 bases between. The length of the CDR3 is 15 residues. The germline V gene has CDR1 ENHRY and CDR2 SYGVKD. The CDR3 region is CAIRLSDSVLYEQYF. Written as DNA, the CDR3 is TGTGCCATCAGACTATCGGACAGTGTCCTCTACGAGCAGTACTTC.

J is TRBJ2-2 and V is TRBV28, with D unresolved. The V end lost 6 bases, the J end lost 2 bases, and 16 bases lay between the germline ends. The length of the CDR3 is 16 residues. Germline CDR1 MDHEN, CDR2 SYDVKM. The CDR3 protein is CASSPGPAKNTGELFF. The CDR3, as DNA: TGTGCCAGCAGCCCCGGACCAGCGAAAAACACCGGGGAGCTGTTTTTT.

This clonotype was observed a handful of times. The chain has TRBV7-2 and TRBJ1-3; a possible D gene is TRBD1 (5 bases). Trimming cost V 0 bases and J 0 bases, with 18 bases left between them. The germline V gene has CDR1 SGHTA and CDR2 FQGNSA. The CDR3 is made up of 19 amino acids. CDR3 in DNA: TGTGCCAGCAGCTTAGCGTGGGGAGGCGAGGGACGCTCTGGAAACACCATATATTTT. It codes for CASSLAWGGEGRSGNTIYF.

The J gene is TRBJ2-1, the V gene TRBV6-1; possibly TRBD1 for D (6 bases). This CDR3 has 14 residues. The V gene lost 7 bases and the J gene lost 8 bases, with 18 bases spanning the gap. In germline, CDR1 is MNHNS, CDR2 SASEGT. The CDR3 is CASMRGGSGDEQFF. For the CDR3, the DNA is TGTGCCAGCATGAGAGGGGGATCAGGGGATGAGCAGTTCTTC.

The chain has TRBV6-1 and TRBJ2-7; D not certain. The CDR3 runs to 15 residues. Trimming removed 5 bases from V and 5 bases from J, with 19 bases in between. Germline assignment: CDR1 MNHNS and CDR2 SASEGT. CDR3 nucleotide sequence: TGTGCCAGCAGTCCAACCGGACGGGTTCGGAACGAGCAGTACTTC. It translates to CASSPTGRVRNEQYF.

Turning to this clonotype: One end of the junction is discordant with germline, which a read error may explain. The chain links TRBV7-6 to TRBJ2-1; D gene unclear. The CDR3 covers 13 residues. CDR1 and CDR2 (germline): SGHVS, FNYEAQ. CDR3 protein: CTSSLGTYNEQFF. CDR3 in DNA: TGTACCAGCAGCTTAGGAACCTACAATGAGCAGTTCTTC.

The chain links TRBV20-1 to TRBJ2-7; perhaps D is TRBD1 or TRBD2 (5 bases each). The germline gives CDR1 DFQATT, CDR2 SNEGSKA (reference sequence). The CDR3 contains 14 residues. V dropped 5 bases and J dropped 6 bases, with 20 bases sitting between them. The CDR3 is CSAFLLSGPAEQYF. In nucleotides, the CDR3 is TGCAGTGCTTTCCTCCTTTCGGGACCCGCCGAGCAGTACTTC.

The chain recombines TRBV6-2 or TRBV6-3 with TRBJ1-5; 7 nucleotides match TRBD1. Trimming at V came to 0 bases and at J to 4 bases, leaving 6 bases not matched to a gene. CDR3 length: 16 residues. Looked up from germline, CDR1 is MNHEY and CDR2 is SVGEGT. The CDR3 loop reads CASSYSRDRLNQPQHF. CDR3 bases: TGTGCCAGCAGTTACTCCCGGGACAGATTAAATCAGCCCCAGCATTTT.

V and J are TRBV11-3 and TRBJ2-5; tentative D call: TRBD2 (5 bases). V lost 1 base, J lost 5 bases, and 14 bases lay in between. Germline V gene data show CDR1 as SGHNT and CDR2 as YENEEA. The CDR3 extends over 15 amino acids. CDR3 protein: CASSLGRGEEETQYF. CDR3 DNA sequence: TGTGCCAGCAGCTTAGGTCGGGGAGAGGAGGAGACCCAGTACTTC.

The rearrangement joins TRBV6-4 to TRBJ1-6; D may be TRBD1 (5 bases). The CDR3 is made up of 15 amino acids. Trimming removed 8 bases from V and 8 bases from J, with 19 bases in between. Germline V gives CDR1 MRHNA, CDR2 SNTAGT. The CDR3 bases are TGTGCCAGCCGAACGTTGGGGGGACTGGATTCACCCCTCCACTTT. Encoded protein: CASRTLGGLDSPLHF.

The chain employs TRBV5-1 and TRBJ2-5, with 10 nucleotides matching TRBD2. This CDR3 comprises 17 residues. The germline V gene encodes CDR1 SGHRS and CDR2 YFSETQ. V lost 6 bases, J lost 4 bases, and 15 bases stayed unmatched. CDR3 in DNA: TGCGCCAGCACCCGGTCCGGGCTAGCGGGAGTAATAGAGACCCAGTACTTC. It yields the protein CASTRSGLAGVIETQYF. Complete variable domain (other parts from reference TRBV5-1 and TRBJ2-5): KAGVTQTPRYLIKTRGQQVTLSCSPISGHRSVSWYQQTPGQGLQFLFEYFSETQRNKGNFPGRFSGRQFSNSRSEMNVSTLELGDSALYLCASTRSGLAGVIETQYFGPGTRLLVL.

The chain joins TRBV11-3 to TRBJ2-1; 9 bases are shared with TRBD2. The CDR3 runs to 13 residues. Germline CDR1 is SGHNT and CDR2 is YENEEA. With V trimmed by 3 bases and J by 16 bases, 10 bases remained unmatched. CDR3 sequence: CASSFEVAGDRFF. In nucleotides, the CDR3 is TGTGCCAGCAGCTTTGAGGTAGCGGGAGATCGCTTCTTC.

V is TRBV7-2 and J is TRBJ1-2; D is unresolved. CDR1 is SGHTA, CDR2 FQGNSA, per germline. The CDR3 sequence is 15 residues long. V lost 5 bases and J lost 6, with 19 bases in between. In DNA form, the CDR3 reads TGTGCCAGCAGCCCGGTCGTGGTCGATAGAAATGGCTACACCTTC. This encodes CASSPVVVDRNGYTF.

The rearrangement links TRBV7-2 to TRBJ2-3; D not certain. Germline CDR1 is SGHTA and CDR2 is FQGNSA. V shed 1 base and J shed 6 bases, with 11 bases lying between them. This CDR3 region has 14 residues. The DNA for the CDR3 is TGTGCCAGCAGCTTAGTTAATTTTGAGGATACGCAGTATTTT. It translates to CASSLVNFEDTQYF. Full variable domain (outside the CDR3, taken from reference TRBV7-2 and TRBJ2-3): GAGVSQSPSNKVTEKGKDVELRCDPISGHTALYWYRQSLGQGLEFLIYFQGNSAPDKSGLPSDRFSAERTGGSVSTLTIQRTQQEDSAVYLCASSLVNFEDTQYFGPGTRLTVL.

The J gene is TRBJ2-7, the V gene TRBV7-2, with 11 bases aligning to TRBD1. CDR1 SGHTA and CDR2 FQGNSA come from the germline V gene. V gave up 1 base and J gave up 2 bases; unmatched junction bases: 4. The CDR3 contains 16 residues. This CDR3 reads CASSLVAGQGAYEQYF. CDR3 DNA: TGTGCCAGCAGCTTAGTAGCGGGACAGGGGGCCTACGAGCAGTACTTC.

The chain is built from TRBV25-1 and TRBJ2-7; D is unclear. The CDR3 covers 12 residues. Trimming left V 2 bases short and J 4 bases short, with 6 bases between. Germline values: CDR1 MGHDK, CDR2 SYGVNS. This CDR3 reads CASSEIPYEQYF. CDR3 DNA: TGTGCCAGCAGTGAAATCCCTTACGAGCAGTACTTC.

The V call is TRBV9, the J call TRBJ1-5; TRBD1 is a possible D gene (6 bases). Germline lookup yields CDR1 SGDLS and CDR2 YYNGEE. Trimming shortened V by 3 bases and J by 0 bases, and 7 bases separated the two germline ends. This CDR3 has 14 residues. The CDR3 DNA sequence: TGTGCCAGCAGCGAGGACAGTAGCAATCAGCCCCAGCATTTT. Its translation: CASSEDSSNQPQHF. Full variable domain (rest looked up from reference TRBV9 and TRBJ1-5): DSGVTQTPKHLITATGQRVTLRCSPRSGDLSVYWYQQSLDQGLQFLIQYYNGEERAKGNILERFSAQQFPDLHSELNLSSLELGDSALYFCASSEDSSNQPQHFGDGTRLSIL.

This chain joins TRBV10-3 and TRBJ1-1; TRBD1 is a possible D gene (5 bases). Germline values: CDR1 ENHRY, CDR2 SYGVKD. This CDR3 is 16 amino acids long. The germline V and J ends were trimmed by 7 bases and 5 bases, with 23 bases remaining between them. The CDR3 loop is CAIIPSGLGPGTEAFF. CDR3 bases: TGTGCCATCATCCCCTCAGGTCTGGGACCGGGTACTGAAGCTTTCTTT.

The chain joins TRBV7-9 to TRBJ1-1, with D maybe TRBD1 (6 bases). V gave up 5 bases and J gave up 5 bases, with 15 bases separating them. The CDR3 runs to 14 residues. Germline CDR1 SEHNR, CDR2 FQNEAQ (reference sequence). CDR3 bases: TGTGCCAGCAGCGCCAGGGGTTCAGGAACTGAAGCTTTCTTT. Translating it yields CASSARGSGTEAFF.